This T cell receptor (beta chain) derives from a study of beta chain features in type 1 diabetes. Study-level findings and limits: All four CD4+ subsets of Type 1 diabetes patients contained TCRB CDR3s that were moderately but significantly shorter. A PCR bias possibly favoring shorter templates would apply equally to patients and controls. Across patients, naive, central memory and Treg TCRB repertoires exhibited apparently greater similarity than was observed across healthy donors. More deletions and fewer insertions at VDJ junctions were seen in type 1 diabetes patients.

The CDR3 spans 15 residues. V lost 4 bases, J lost 3 bases, and 8 bases stayed unmatched. Germline assignment: CDR1 SGDLS and CDR2 YYNGEE. Since all of the isolated RNA was reverse transcribed, expressed TCRB transcripts were what got sequenced. Sequencing was performed with immunoSEQ multiplex PCR; in TCRdb, only in-frame clones are kept and a portion is missing. Of some 280,000 clones in the sample, over 11% were seen once. Worth noting for this clone: What it binds is not known.

J is TRBJ2-7 and V is TRBV9; 9 nucleotides agree with TRBD1. The TCR was taken from a young man with type 1 diabetes. Sequencing used naive CD4+ T cells from blood. This CDR3 is CASSSHRDRDYEQYF. For the CDR3, the DNA is TGTGCCAGCAGCTCACACCGGGACAGGGACTACGAGCAGTACTTC.